The clone carrying this T cell receptor beta chain came up many times. The target antigen is unknown. Trimming stripped 6 bases from V and 2 bases from J, with 8 bases between. This CDR3 has 11 residues. Germline CDR1 reads SQVTM; CDR2 reads ANQGSEA. Unique molecular identifiers were attached to individual cDNA molecules within the library. In the source study's methods: There were a median of approximately 100,000 TCRs per sample, with a range from roughly 20,000 to 690,600. TCRdb called the 5' RACE reads again in MiXCR, with one record for every CDR3 protein. V and J calls and clone size were set by TCRdb, not the authors. The data hold fewer than 150,000 distinct CDR3 sequences, with 15% to 20% observed a single time. The data stem from a study of human T cells and chemical hapten exposure. At the level of the study: There were per-sample TCR yield variations, arising mainly from small pooled library volume differences. Study outcomes and limitations: No change in TCRs above 1 in 1000 frequency was produced by DPC sensitization.

Whole blood, unfractionated, served as the material for total RNA extraction. V gene TRBV29-1 combines with J gene TRBJ2-7; D might be TRBD1 (6 bases). This TCR came from a human donor in good health. The CDR3 here is CSVRGAYEQYF. CDR3 coding DNA: TGCAGCGTCAGGGGCGCCTACGAGCAGTACTTC.